This T cell receptor (beta chain) comes out of a study of graft-versus-host responses after intestinal transplantation. Study-level information: All recipients were given anti-thymocyte globulin induction, and tacrolimus and steroids were then administered for about three years.

With 5 bases clipped from V and 6 bases from J, the junction kept 7 bases outside the gene matches. The V gene's germline CDR1 is SGHVS and CDR2 FNYEAQ. CDR3 length: 15 residues. This table comes from immunoSEQ multiplex PCR, and its TCRdb copy is limited to in-frame clones, with some not included. Seen here are about 100,000 clones, roughly 87% observed once, and the top ten hold less than 0.85%. Comments on this clone: Antigen: not known.

This TCR was sampled from a human donor who was the organ donor for an intestinal transplant. This sample comprised unstimulated CD4+ T cells sorted from spleen or lymph node cells, obtained before transplant. The chain carries TRBV7-6 and TRBJ2-2; 9 bases are a match to TRBD2. CDR3 nucleotide sequence: TGTGCCAGCAGCATCGGGACTAGCCGGGCCGGGGAGCTGTTTTTT. Translation gives CASSIGTSRAGELFF.